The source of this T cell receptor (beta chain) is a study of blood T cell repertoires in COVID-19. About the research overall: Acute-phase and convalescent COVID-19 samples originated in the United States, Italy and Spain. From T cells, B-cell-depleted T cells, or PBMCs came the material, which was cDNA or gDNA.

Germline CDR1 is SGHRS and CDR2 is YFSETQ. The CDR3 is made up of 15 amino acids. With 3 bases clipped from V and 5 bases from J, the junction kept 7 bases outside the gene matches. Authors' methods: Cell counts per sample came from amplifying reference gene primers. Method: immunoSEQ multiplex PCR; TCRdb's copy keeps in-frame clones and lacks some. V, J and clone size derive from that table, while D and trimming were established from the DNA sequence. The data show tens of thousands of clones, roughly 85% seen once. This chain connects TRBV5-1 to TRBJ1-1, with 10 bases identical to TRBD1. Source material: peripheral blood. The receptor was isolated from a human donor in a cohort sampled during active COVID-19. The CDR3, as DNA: TGCGCCAGCAGCTCAACCGGGACAGGGGTGACTGAAGCTTTCTTT. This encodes CASSSTGTGVTEAFF.